The 22 T cell receptor beta chains given below trace back to one sample, sequenced in a study of blood T cell repertoires in COVID-19 (dated by TCRdb to the early 2020s). The library came from the immunoSEQ multiplex PCR assay. TCRdb's version of the immuneACCESS table is confined to in-frame rearrangements and falls short of the full clone set. An unresolved V gene accounts for under half of the shortfall where checked; the remainder is of unknown origin. Within this sample are 30,000 to 40,000 clones, with around 80% of them counted one time only. The ten largest clones add up to approximately 1.7% of the sample. Sample: peripheral blood. These receptors were collected from a man between 60 and 75 years old with COVID-19, enrolled during active disease.

V usage is TRBV7-9 and J usage is TRBJ1-1; D is possibly TRBD1 (6 bases). CDR3 length: 15 amino acids. V lost 4 bases and J 1 base, leaving 13 bases between the germline ends. Germline CDR1 is SEHNR and CDR2 is FQNEAQ (reference sequence). The CDR3 nucleotides read TGTGCCAGCAGCTCGACCCCGGGACAGAACACTGAAGCTTTCTTT. The encoded protein is CASSSTPGQNTEAFF.

This sequence joins TRBV30 and TRBJ2-1, with TRBD2 identical over 13 bases. From germline, CDR1 is GTSNPN and CDR2 SVGIG (reference sequence). CDR3 length: 17 amino acids. V was clipped by 3 bases and J by 9 bases; unmatched bases: 14. CDR3 sequence: CAWRAHRGTSGIGEQFF. Here the CDR3 DNA reads TGTGCCTGGAGAGCTCACCGGGGGACTAGCGGGATTGGTGAGCAGTTCTTC.

This clone was picked up a small number of times. This chain joins TRBV6-2 or TRBV6-3 and TRBJ1-5; 9 nucleotides align to TRBD1. The germline gives CDR1 MNHEY, CDR2 SVGEGT. The CDR3 covers 16 residues. V lost 6 bases, J lost 4 bases, and 10 bases stayed unmatched. CDR3 sequence (DNA): TGTGCCAGCAGCCTATTCGGGACAGGGCCTAATCAGCCCCAGCATTTT. Protein: CASSLFGTGPNQPQHF.

This clone occurred once. The CDR3 sequence: CASSEPGDLGNTIYF. CDR3 nucleotides: TGTGCCAGCAGTGAACCCGGGGATCTGGGAAACACCATATATTTT. The chain combines TRBV25-1 with TRBJ1-3, with D unresolved. The germline V and J ends were trimmed by 2 bases and 4 bases, with 12 bases remaining between them. The CDR3 runs 15 residues. Germline CDR1 MGHDK, CDR2 SYGVNS.

This clone has only one observation. The V and J genes are TRBV29-1 and TRBJ1-1; 8 positions match TRBD1. V was pared by 6 bases and J by 7 bases, with 10 bases of the junction left unmatched. This CDR3 has 13 amino acids. CDR1 is SQVTM and CDR2 is ANQGSEA in the germline V gene. CDR3 residues: CSVSGQGLIEAFF. The DNA of the CDR3 is TGCAGCGTAAGTGGACAGGGATTAATTGAAGCTTTCTTT.

The chain carries TRBV6-5 and TRBJ1-1, with unresolved D. The length of the CDR3 is 14 residues. Germline CDR1 is MNHEY and CDR2 is SVGAGI. V was shortened by 7 bases and J by 3 bases, with 15 bases between the two germline ends. As DNA, the CDR3 is TGTGCCAGCACCCGCGGGAGGTGGGACACTGAAGCTTTCTTT. Translated, it gives CASTRGRWDTEAFF.

The chain is built from TRBV27 and TRBJ1-2; 7 positions agree with TRBD1. The CDR3 has 12 amino acids. V shed 5 bases, J shed 8 bases, and the junction held 5 bases outside the gene matches. The germline V gene encodes CDR1 MNHEY and CDR2 SMNVEV (reference sequence). The CDR3 protein is CASSTTGVGYTF. Written as DNA, the CDR3 is TGTGCCAGCAGTACTACAGGGGTCGGCTACACCTTC.

This clone occurred a few times. J is TRBJ2-1 and V is TRBV5-1; D is unclear. Trimming left V 0 bases short and J 7 bases short, with 5 bases between. The CDR3 extends over 12 amino acids. In germline, CDR1 is SGHRS, CDR2 YFSETQ. DNA for the CDR3: TGCGCCAGCAGCTTGGGCAGTAATGAGCAGTTCTTC. Translated, it gives CASSLGSNEQFF.

The chain combines TRBV3-1 (or the pseudogene TRBV3-2) with TRBJ1-1; D gene ambiguous. Between the trimmed V and J ends, which lost 5 bases and 1 base, there was a span of 8 bases. The CDR3 runs 13 residues. Per germline, CDR1 LGHDT and CDR2 YNNKEL (reference sequence). CDR3 DNA: TGTGCCAGCAGCGACTACACGAACACTGAAGCTTTCTTT. The encoded protein is CASSDYTNTEAFF.

The chain has TRBV5-5 and TRBJ1-2; maybe TRBD1 (5 bases). Trimming left V 2 bases short and J 3 bases short, with 8 bases between. Germline CDR1 and CDR2: SGHKS and YYEKEE (reference sequence). The CDR3 sequence is 13 residues long. The CDR3 reads CASSLSRDYGYTF. CDR3 nucleotide sequence: TGTGCCAGCAGCTTAAGCAGGGACTATGGCTACACCTTC.

The V gene is TRBV5-1, the J gene TRBJ2-7, with 8 bases lining up with TRBD2. The CDR3 has 15 residues. Germline V gene data show CDR1 as SGHRS and CDR2 as YFSETQ. The ends lost 1 base at V and 0 bases at J; junction bases unmatched: 3. CDR3 coding DNA: TGCGCCAGCAGCTTGACTAGCGGCAGCTCCTACGAGCAGTACTTC. Translated: CASSLTSGSSYEQYF.

The chain combines TRBV30 with TRBJ1-6; TRBD1 matches at 8 bases. The ends lost 0 bases at V and 14 bases at J; junction bases unmatched: 9. This CDR3 comprises 14 residues. Looked up from germline, CDR1 is GTSNPN and CDR2 is SVGIG (reference sequence). CDR3 sequence (DNA): TGTGCCTGGAGTGTCCCAGGGGGCGCAAGGACCCTCCACTTT. This codes for CAWSVPGGARTLHF.

The chain links TRBV7-9 to TRBJ1-6; the match to TRBD1 covers 8 bases. V was clipped by 5 bases and J by 5 bases; unmatched bases: 8. The CDR3 length is 16 residues. Germline lookup yields CDR1 SEHNR and CDR2 FQNEAQ (reference sequence). The CDR3 DNA follows: TGTGCCAGCAGCCGGCGATCAGGGGGCGATAATTCACCCCTCCACTTT. Its protein product is CASSRRSGGDNSPLHF.

The chain couples TRBV11-2 to TRBJ1-1; tentative D call: TRBD1 (6 bases). Germline assignment: CDR1 SGHAT and CDR2 FQNNGV. V gave up 4 bases and J gave up 4 bases, with 13 bases separating them. The CDR3 length is 14 residues. The DNA for the CDR3 is TGTGCCAGCAGCTCACCGGGACATCCCACTGAAGCTTTCTTT. Translated: CASSSPGHPTEAFF.

J is TRBJ1-2 and V is TRBV6-5; the match to TRBD1 covers 9 bases. V was clipped by 4 bases and J by 6 bases; unmatched bases: 6. Germline V gives CDR1 MNHEY, CDR2 SVGAGI. The CDR3 length is 14 residues. This chain's CDR3 is CASSSQGARHGYTF. In nucleotides, the CDR3 is TGTGCCAGCAGTTCACAGGGGGCGAGGCATGGCTACACCTTC.

The chain has TRBV7-2 and TRBJ2-7, with 11 positions matching TRBD1. This CDR3 has 14 amino acids. V lost 3 bases to trimming and J lost 6 bases; unmatched junction nucleotides: 4. Germline V gene sequence: CDR1 SGHTA, CDR2 FQGNSA. The CDR3 DNA reads as TGTGCCAGCAGCTTCGGACAGGGGGCCAGCGAGCAGTACTTC. This translates into CASSFGQGASEQYF.

The V and J genes are TRBV19 and TRBJ1-2, with 7 bases fitting TRBD1. The CDR3 has 17 amino acids. V gave up 6 bases and J gave up 0 bases; unmatched junction bases: 13. The germline V gene encodes CDR1 LNHDA and CDR2 SQIVND (reference sequence). The CDR3 reads CASSPIRDRATNYGYTF. The DNA of the CDR3 is TGTGCCAGTAGCCCAATACGGGACAGAGCTACTAACTATGGCTACACCTTC.

J is TRBJ1-1 and V is TRBV2; 7 bases fit TRBD1. This CDR3 has 14 residues. With 6 bases clipped from V and 0 bases from J, the junction kept 4 bases outside the gene matches. The V gene's germline CDR1 is SNHLY and CDR2 FYNNEI. The CDR3 protein is CASRLQGMNTEAFF. CDR3 bases: TGTGCCAGCAGGTTACAGGGGATGAACACTGAAGCTTTCTTT.

The chain carries TRBV10-3 and TRBJ1-2; 10 bases fit TRBD1. The germline CDR1 and CDR2 sequences are ENHRY and SYGVKD. Trimming cost V 6 bases and J 7 bases; bases outside gene matches: 5. This CDR3 comprises 13 residues. The CDR3 nucleotides read TGTGCCATCAGGAAGGGACAGGGGACTGGCTACACCTTC. Translated, it gives CAIRKGQGTGYTF.

This clone showed up just once. The rearrangement joins TRBV9 to TRBJ1-2, with 9 bases identical to TRBD1. Per germline, CDR1 SGDLS and CDR2 YYNGEE. The CDR3 consists of 14 residues. The J segment lost 5 bases and the V segment lost 3 bases, leaving 5 bases of the junction unmatched. The DNA for the CDR3 is TGTGCCAGCAGCGAGGGGACAGGGATTTATGGCTACACCTTC. The encoded protein is CASSEGTGIYGYTF.

This rearrangement joins TRBV19 to TRBJ1-5, with TRBD1 matching over 8 bases. The ends lost 4 bases at V and 1 base at J; junction bases unmatched: 6. The CDR3 sequence is 16 residues long. Looked up from germline, CDR1 is LNHDA and CDR2 is SQIVND (reference sequence). The CDR3 sequence: CASSSGQGGSNQPQHF. CDR3 in DNA: TGTGCCAGTAGTAGCGGACAGGGCGGCAGCAATCAGCCCCAGCATTTT.

CDR3 loop: CASSLDPSGSAYEQYF. CDR3 DNA sequence: TGTGCCAGCAGCTTGGACCCTAGCGGGAGTGCCTACGAGCAGTACTTC. The rearrangement joins TRBV5-4 to TRBJ2-7; 10 bases are a match to TRBD2. The CDR3 spans 16 residues. Germline values: CDR1 SGHNT, CDR2 YYREEE (reference sequence). With 0 bases clipped from V and 2 bases from J, the junction kept 5 bases outside the gene matches.